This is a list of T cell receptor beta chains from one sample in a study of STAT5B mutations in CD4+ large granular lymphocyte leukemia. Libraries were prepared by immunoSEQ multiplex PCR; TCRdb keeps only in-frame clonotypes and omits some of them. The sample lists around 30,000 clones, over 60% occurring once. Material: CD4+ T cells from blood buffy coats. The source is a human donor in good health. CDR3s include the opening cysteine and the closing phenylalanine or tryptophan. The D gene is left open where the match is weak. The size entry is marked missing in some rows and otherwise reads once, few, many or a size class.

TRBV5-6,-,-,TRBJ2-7,TGTGCCAGCAGCACTAAACAGGGTAACTCCTACGAGCAGTACTTC,CASSTKQGNSYEQYF
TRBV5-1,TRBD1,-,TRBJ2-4,TGCGCCAGCAGCTTGGGGGGGACAGGGATGGAGAACATTCAGTACTTC,CASSLGGTGMENIQYF
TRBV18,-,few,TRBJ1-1,TGTGCCAGCTCCCCTATCCAGGGGAAGACAAACACTGAAGCTTTCTTT,CASSPIQGKTNTEAFF
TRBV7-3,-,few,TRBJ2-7,TGTGCCAGCAGCCCAGGGGCCTTAAGCTCCTACGAGCAGTACTTC,CASSPGALSSYEQYF
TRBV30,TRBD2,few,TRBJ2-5,TGTGCCTGGAGTCGGAATCTAGCGGGACTTTCAGAGACCCAGTACTTC,CAWSRNLAGLSETQYF
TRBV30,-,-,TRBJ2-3,TGTGCCTGGAGTGGGACAGATACGCAGTATTTT,CAWSGTDTQYF
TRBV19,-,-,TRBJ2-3,TGTGCCAGTAGCACGAGCACAGATACGCAGTATTTT,CASSTSTDTQYF
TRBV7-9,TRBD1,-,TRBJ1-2,TGTGCCAGCAGCGATAGTGGGACAGATGGCTACACCTTC,CASSDSGTDGYTF
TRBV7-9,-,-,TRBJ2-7,TGTGCCAGCAGCTTGATCGGATACGAGCAGTACTTC,CASSLIGYEQYF
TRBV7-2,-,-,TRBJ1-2,TGTGCCAGCAGCTTAATAACATGGGGCTACACCTTC,CASSLITWGYTF
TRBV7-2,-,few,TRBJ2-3,TGTGCCAGCAGCTTAGTATCAGATACGCAGTATTTT,CASSLVSDTQYF
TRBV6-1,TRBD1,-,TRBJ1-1,TGTGCCAGCAGACAGGGGGCGGGTAGCACTGAAGCTTTCTTT,CASRQGAGSTEAFF
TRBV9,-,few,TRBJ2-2,TGTGCCAGCAGCGTAGGGCGCAGGGAGACCGGGGAGCTGTTTTTT,CASSVGRRETGELFF
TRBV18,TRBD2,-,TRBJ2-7,TGTGCCAGCTCCCCTACCCTAGCGGGAGGAGGCGACGAGCAGTACTTC,CASSPTLAGGGDEQYF
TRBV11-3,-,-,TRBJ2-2,TGTGCCAGCAGCCCCAGTCGAGCCACCGGGGAGCTGTTTTTT,CASSPSRATGELFF
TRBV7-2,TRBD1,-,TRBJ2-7,TGTGCCAGCAGCTCCCTTCCCTCGACAGGGACGGTCTACGAGCAGTACTTC,CASSSLPSTGTVYEQYF
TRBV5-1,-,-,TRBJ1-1,TGCGCCAGCAGCTTTGTTCCAGGAGTAATGAACACTGAAGCTTTCTTT,CASSFVPGVMNTEAFF
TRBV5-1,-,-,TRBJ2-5,TGCGCCAGCAGATGGGACCTCGGGGAGCAGTACTTC,CASRWDLGEQYF
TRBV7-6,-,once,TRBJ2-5,TGTGCCAGCAGCTTAACGGGACTGGAGACCCAGTACTTC,CASSLTGLETQYF
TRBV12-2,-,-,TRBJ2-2,TGTGCAAGTCGCTCCCCATTACACAACACCGGGGAGCTGTTTTTT,CASRSPLHNTGELFF
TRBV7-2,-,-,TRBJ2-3,TGTGCCAGCAGCTTAAATCCACTAGAGTCAGATACGCAGTATTTT,CASSLNPLESDTQYF
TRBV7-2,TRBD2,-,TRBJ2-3,TGTGCCAGCAGCTCCGCCTGGGGCGGGAGGGGAGACACAGATACGCAGTATTTT,CASSSAWGGRGDTDTQYF
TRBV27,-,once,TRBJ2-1,TGTGCCAGCAGTTTGTTCGGTTCACAGTTCTTC,CASSLFGSQFF
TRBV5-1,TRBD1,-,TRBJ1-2,TGCGCCAGCAGCCTAGCGGACAGGGCAAACTATGGCTACACCTTC,CASSLADRANYGYTF
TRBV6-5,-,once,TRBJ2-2,TGTGCCAGCAGCCAACTAGCATCCGGGGAGCTGTTTTTT,CASSQLASGELFF
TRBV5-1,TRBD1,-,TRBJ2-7,TGCGCCAGCAGCGCAGACGACAGGGGGTCCTACGAGCAGTACTTC,CASSADDRGSYEQYF
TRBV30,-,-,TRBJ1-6,TGTGCCTTAGCTACTTGGGGGAATTCACCCCTCCACTTT,CALATWGNSPLHF
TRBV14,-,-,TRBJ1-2,TGTGCCAGCAGCCAAGGGAGGGGTAACTATGGCTACACCTTC,CASSQGRGNYGYTF
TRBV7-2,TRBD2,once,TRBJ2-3,TGTGCCAGCAGCTTAGGAGCGGGGAGGGGAGATACGCAGTATTTT,CASSLGAGRGDTQYF
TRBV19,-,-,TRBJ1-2,TGTGCCAGTAGTACTCCCACGACTCGTTTGCTAGCTGGCTATGGCTACACCTTC,CASSTPTTRLLAGYGYTF
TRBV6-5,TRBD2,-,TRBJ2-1,TGTGCCAGCAGTTACTTGACTAGCGGCCAATATGAGCAGTTCTTC,CASSYLTSGQYEQFF
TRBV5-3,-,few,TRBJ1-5,TGTGCCAGAAGCTTGAAAGGGGATCAGCCCCAGCATTTT,CARSLKGDQPQHF
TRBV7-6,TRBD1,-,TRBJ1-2,TGTGCCAGCTCGGGACAGGGGATTAATGGCTACACCTTC,CASSGQGINGYTF
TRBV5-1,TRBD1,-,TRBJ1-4,TGCGCCAGCAGCTCCGGGACAGTGAATGAAAAACTGTTTTTT,CASSSGTVNEKLFF
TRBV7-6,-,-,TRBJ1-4,TGTGCCAGCAGCTTAAGGGTCTTGGGGGTCCCAGGGGAAAAACTGTTTTTT,CASSLRVLGVPGEKLFF
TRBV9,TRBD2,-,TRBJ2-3,TGTGCCAGCAGCGGAAGGGGGGGACTAGCGGGAGCGGAAGATACGCAGTATTTT,CASSGRGGLAGAEDTQYF
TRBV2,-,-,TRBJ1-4,TGTGCCAGCAGTGAAACGCAAACTAATGAAAAACTGTTTTTT,CASSETQTNEKLFF
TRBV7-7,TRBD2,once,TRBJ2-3,TGTGCTAGCAGCAAGGGACTAGCGGGAGGTTCAGATACGCAGTATTTT,CASSKGLAGGSDTQYF
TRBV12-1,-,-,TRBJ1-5,TGTGCCAGCAGCTTTGGACCAGGGGGCCGGCAGCCCCAGCATTTT,CASSFGPGGRQPQHF
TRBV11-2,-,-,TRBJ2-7,TGTGCCAGCAGCTTCGACAGCCGCTCCTACGAGCAGTACTTC,CASSFDSRSYEQYF
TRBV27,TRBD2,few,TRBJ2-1,TGTGCCAGCAGTCACACAAAGACTAGCGGGAACTACAATGAGCAGTTCTTC,CASSHTKTSGNYNEQFF
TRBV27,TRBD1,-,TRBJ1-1,TGTGCCAGCAGTCTAACAGGGGGCGGAGGGACTGAAGCTTTCTTT,CASSLTGGGGTEAFF
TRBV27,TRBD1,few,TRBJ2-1,TGTGCCAGCACCCCCCGGACAGGGGGTTCCTACAATGAGCAGTTCTTC,CASTPRTGGSYNEQFF
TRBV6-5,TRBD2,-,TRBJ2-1,TGTGCCAGCAGTCCTAGCGGGAGGGTTGTTAATGAGCAGTTCTTC,CASSPSGRVVNEQFF
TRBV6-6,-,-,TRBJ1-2,TGTGCCAGCAGTTACTACGGCGGAGACTATGGCTACACCTTC,CASSYYGGDYGYTF
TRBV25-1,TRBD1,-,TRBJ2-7,TGTGCCAGCAGTGTCCTTTCAGGGGGCTCCTACGAGCAGTACTTC,CASSVLSGGSYEQYF
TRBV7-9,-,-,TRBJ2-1,TGTGCCAGCAGTAAGGAACAGGCCGAGCAGTTCTTC,CASSKEQAEQFF
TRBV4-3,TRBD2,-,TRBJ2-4,TGCGCCAGCAGCCGCAATCCGGGACTAGCTCCGGGAAACATTCAGTACTTC,CASSRNPGLAPGNIQYF
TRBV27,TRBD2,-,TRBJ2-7,TGTGCCAGCAGTTGGTTGACAGCGGGAGGAGGCGAGCAGTACTTC,CASSWLTAGGGEQYF
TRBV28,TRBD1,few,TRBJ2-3,TGTGCCAGCAGGGGGCTAGGGACAGGGGAAGATACGCAGTATTTT,CASRGLGTGEDTQYF
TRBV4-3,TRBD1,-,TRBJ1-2,TGCGCCAGCAGCCAAGCCCCTGGACAGGGGATTTATGGCTACACCTTC,CASSQAPGQGIYGYTF
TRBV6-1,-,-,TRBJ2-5,TGTGCCAGCAGTGAGTCGGCCAGGGGGACCCAGTACTTC,CASSESARGTQYF
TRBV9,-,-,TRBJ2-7,TGTGCCAGCAGCGCGATGGGGGGACAAGCCCACGAGCAGTACTTC,CASSAMGGQAHEQYF
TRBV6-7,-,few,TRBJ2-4,TGTGCCAGCAGTTACAGTGGGGCTGAGGGCAAAAACATTCAGTACTTC,CASSYSGAEGKNIQYF